The clone carrying this T cell receptor (beta chain) was counted once. This specimen belongs to a study of shared clonotypes between healthy human individuals. Using immunoSEQ multiplex PCR, the repertoire was profiled, and TCRdb retains in-frame clones only, with some absent. The sample yields some 240,000 clones, 65% seen once. CDR1 is SNHLY and CDR2 is FYNNEI in the germline V gene. The CDR3 consists of 12 residues. V lost 6 bases to trimming and J lost 1 base, with 3 bases between them. The clonotype comes from a man younger than 45 in good health. The specimen was memory CD4+ T cells sorted from blood. Subset of the sample: CD45RA-negative fraction. The rearrangement joins TRBV2 to TRBJ1-4, with D unclear. This chain's CDR3 is CASSLTNEKLFF. DNA for the CDR3: TGTGCCAGCAGCCTAACTAATGAAAAACTGTTTTTT.